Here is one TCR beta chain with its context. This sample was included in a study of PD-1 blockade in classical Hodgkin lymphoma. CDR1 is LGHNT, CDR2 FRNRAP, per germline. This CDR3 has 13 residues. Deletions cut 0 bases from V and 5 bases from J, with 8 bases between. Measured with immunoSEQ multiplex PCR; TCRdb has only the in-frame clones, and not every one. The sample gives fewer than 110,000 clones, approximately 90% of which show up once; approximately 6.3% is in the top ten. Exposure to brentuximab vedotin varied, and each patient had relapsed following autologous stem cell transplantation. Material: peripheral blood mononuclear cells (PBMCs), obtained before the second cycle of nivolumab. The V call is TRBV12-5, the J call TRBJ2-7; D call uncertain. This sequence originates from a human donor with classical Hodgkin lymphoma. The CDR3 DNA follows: TGTGCTAGTGGTTTGGTACTGATCGACGAGCAGTACTTC. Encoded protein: CASGLVLIDEQYF.